Given below is one TCR beta chain in context. It lacks a known antigen. No much larger clonotype is one base removed from it; base qualities were not supplied. The sample is drawn from a study of blood T cell repertoires in COVID-19 (dated by TCRdb to about 2020). Broadly, across the study: Samples from collaborators originated in the United States, Italy and Spain and spanned both the acute and convalescent phases of COVID-19. The prospective study material was composed of cDNA or gDNA derived from T cells, B-cell-depleted T cells, or PBMCs. The dataset comprised deeply sampled blood TCRbeta repertoires from subjects exposed to, actively infected with, or recovered from COVID-19. The repertoires were released in a freely available public database intended as a resource for research on the immune response to SARS-CoV-2. The samples were drawn from the first 160 participants of the ongoing ImmuneRACE study and from 950 to 1,500 subjects provided by 6 global collaborators. Nearly every sample came with metadata listing a de-identified subject ID, COVID-19 status, age in years and sex. HLA class I and class II types, where available, came from metadata supplied by the sample provider rather than from assay-based typing.

TCRbeta CDR3 regions were amplified from genomic DNA using the immunoSEQ Assay, a bias-controlled multiplex PCR. In the authors' own workflow: Nucleated cell counts per sample were estimated from amplification of reference gene primers within the assay. To quantify the absolute abundance of each unique TCRbeta CDR3 rearrangement, sequence reads were collapsed and filtered. For each sample, productive Simpson clonality was calculated as the square root of Simpson's diversity index across productive rearrangements. TCRdb carries this immuneACCESS record with in-frame sequences only. Its versions omit some clonotypes, under half of them owing to an unresolved V gene in the studies checked, with the rest unexplained. That table gives V, J and clone size, and the DNA gave D and trimming. The sample records around 220,000 clones, 65% to 90% of which are singletons. Roughly 4.1% of the sample is in the top ten clones.

The CDR3 goes from the cysteine to the phenylalanine over 14 residues. Only the CDR3 DNA is retained, 42 bases long and in frame from the first base. Per the germline V gene, SGDLS is the CDR1 and YYNGEE is the CDR2. V is pared back by 4 bases and J by 6 bases, with 16 bases lying between the germline termini. Whole blood was collected in K2EDTA tubes by collaborating institutions according to the institutions' own protocols. For TCRbeta analysis, collaborators shipped samples in one of three forms: frozen whole blood, isolated PBMCs, or DNA extracted from either of those sample types. General findings and caveats noted by the study authors: The quantity of clinical and demographic metadata differed by source and by participant and was supplied without curation.

The sequencing input was peripheral blood. The clonotype was recovered from a man aged 50 to 60 with acute or convalescent COVID-19. The rearrangement combines TRBV9 with TRBJ1-2, and the D gene may be TRBD1, 6 bases matching. This receptor has the CDR3 CASSPTLDRNGYTF. The base sequence is TGTGCCAGCAGCCCCACCCTCGACAGGAATGGCTACACCTTC.